Presented here are 18 T cell receptor beta chains from one specimen sequenced in a study of radiotherapy plus CTLA-4 blockade in lung cancer. TCRdb's copy holds only in-frame clones and misses some; the assay was immunoSEQ multiplex PCR. Of roughly 78,000 clones listed, around 80% are singletons. The specimen comprised peripheral blood, sampled from a patient treated with radiotherapy plus ipilimumab. The receptors come from a human donor with non-small cell lung cancer who had a complete response to radiotherapy plus ipilimumab.

The chain uses TRBV30 and TRBJ1-2; tentative D call: TRBD1 (6 bases). V shed 4 bases and J shed 8 bases, with 20 bases lying between them. From germline, CDR1 is GTSNPN and CDR2 SVGIG (reference sequence). The CDR3 is made up of 14 amino acids. This CDR3 reads CAWILPTGLRGYTF. CDR3 in DNA: TGTGCCTGGATTCTACCGACAGGTCTAAGAGGCTACACCTTC.

V and J are TRBV6-5 and TRBJ2-1, with 9 positions matching TRBD2. Germline assignment: CDR1 MNHEY and CDR2 SVGAGI. V dropped 8 bases and J dropped 8; count of bases not matched to a gene: 7. CDR3 length equals 13 residues. CDR3 sequence reads: CASGSGRSDEQFF. The CDR3 DNA reads TGTGCCAGCGGTAGCGGGAGAAGTGATGAGCAGTTCTTC.

This clone was observed a handful of times. The rearrangement joins TRBV10-3 to TRBJ2-2, with D perhaps TRBD2 (6 bases). Trimming took 7 bases from V and 4 from J, leaving 16 bases between them. The CDR3 has 15 residues. Germline assignment: CDR1 ENHRY and CDR2 SYGVKD. CDR3 sequence (DNA): TGTGCCATCACCATGGGGACTCTAGGCACCGGGGAGCTGTTTTTT. Translated: CAITMGTLGTGELFF.

In this sample, this clone turned up once. The chain has TRBV7-6 and TRBJ2-7, with 7 bases fitting TRBD1. In germline, CDR1 is SGHVS, CDR2 FNYEAQ. V gave up 5 bases and J gave up 4 bases; unmatched junction bases: 11. The CDR3 covers 15 residues. The CDR3 here is CASSIDPGQIYEQYF. The CDR3 nucleotides are TGTGCCAGCAGCATCGATCCGGGACAGATATACGAGCAGTACTTC.

This clone has just one count. This rearrangement joins TRBV30 to TRBJ2-3, with D unresolved. Trimming shortened V by 2 bases and J by 1 base, and 7 bases separated the two germline ends. This CDR3 has 13 amino acids. Germline CDR1 GTSNPN, CDR2 SVGIG (reference sequence). This CDR3 is CAWSSRGTDTQYF. CDR3 DNA sequence: TGTGCCTGGAGTTCTCGGGGCACAGATACGCAGTATTTT.

The CDR3 sequence: CASSSKRGGSTDTQYF. DNA of the CDR3: TGTGCCAGCAGTTCCAAGCGGGGGGGAAGCACAGATACGCAGTATTTT. The chain has TRBV27 and TRBJ2-3; TRBD2 aligns across 10 bases. V lost 4 bases, J lost 0 bases, and 4 bases stayed unmatched. This CDR3 has 16 residues. Germline V lookup: CDR1 MNHEY, CDR2 SMNVEV (reference sequence).

Worth noting for this clone: The junction departs from germline at one end; a sequencing error may be responsible. V is TRBV7-7 and J is TRBJ2-3; D is perhaps TRBD1 (5 bases). The CDR3 contains 15 residues. CDR1 and CDR2 (germline): SSHAT, FNYEAQ (reference sequence). The CDR3 sequence: CASSLGVGVTDTQYF. The CDR3 nucleotides read TGTGCTAGCAGCTTAGGGGTGGGTGTCACAGATACGCAGTATTTT.

The rearrangement uses TRBV19 and TRBJ1-5; D is perhaps TRBD1 (5 bases). The CDR3 loop spans 16 amino acids. CDR1 and CDR2 (germline): LNHDA, SQIVND (reference sequence). The V gene lost 5 bases and the J gene lost 6 bases, with 20 bases spanning the gap. The CDR3 here is CASSPTTGVGGQPQHF. CDR3 sequence (DNA): TGTGCCAGTAGTCCCACAACAGGAGTGGGGGGTCAGCCCCAGCATTTT. The full variable domain, completed using reference TRBV19 and TRBJ1-5, is DGGITQSPKYLFRKEGQNVTLSCEQNLNHDAMYWYRQDPGQGLRLIYYSQIVNDFQKGDIAEGYSVSREKKESFPLTVTSAQKNPTAFYLCASSPTTGVGGQPQHFGDGTRLSIL.

This clone was seen only a few times. The chain recombines TRBV19 with TRBJ1-5, with D uncertain. V lost 3 bases, J lost 5 bases, and 8 bases lay in between. This CDR3 region has 13 residues. In germline, CDR1 is LNHDA, CDR2 SQIVND (reference sequence). The CDR3 region is CASSIVGYQPQHF. The CDR3 region has the DNA TGTGCCAGTAGTATTGTTGGTTATCAGCCCCAGCATTTT.

This chain joins TRBV30 and TRBJ2-5; TRBD2 matches at 11 bases. Germline lookup yields CDR1 GTSNPN and CDR2 SVGIG (reference sequence). This CDR3 is 16 amino acids long. The junction had 16 bases not matched to a gene; V was cut back by 8 bases and J by 5 bases. CDR3 DNA: TGTGCCCGCACCGGGACTAGCGGCGGGGTTGGGGAGACCCAGTACTTC. Its translation is CARTGTSGGVGETQYF.

The chain links TRBV12-5 to TRBJ2-1, with 10 bases fitting TRBD2. CDR3 length equals 17 residues. V dropped 1 base and J dropped 4; count of bases not matched to a gene: 7. Germline CDR1 reads LGHNT; CDR2 reads FRNRAP. CDR3 sequence: CASGLGASGGLYNEQFF. CDR3 nucleotides: TGTGCTAGTGGTTTGGGGGCTAGCGGGGGACTGTACAATGAGCAGTTCTTC. Full variable domain (remainder filled in from reference TRBV12-5 and TRBJ2-1): DARVTQTPRHKVTEMGQEVTMRCQPILGHNTVFWYRQTMMQGLELLAYFRNRAPLDDSGMPKDRFSAEMPDATLATLKIQPSEPRDSAVYFCASGLGASGGLYNEQFFGPGTRLTVL.

Only one count was recorded for this clone. V gene TRBV13 combines with J gene TRBJ2-1, with 7 bases fitting TRBD1. The germline V gene has CDR1 PRHDT and CDR2 FYEKMQ (reference sequence). The CDR3 has 15 amino acids. V lost 4 bases and J lost 6; bases outside the gene matches: 9. The chain's CDR3 is CASSSSRQGSNEQFF. Here the CDR3 DNA reads TGTGCCAGCAGCTCCTCCCGACAGGGTAGCAATGAGCAGTTCTTC.

A note on this clone: At one end, the junction sequence differs from germline, possibly due to a read error. This rearrangement joins TRBV7-7 to TRBJ2-7, with TRBD2 as a possible D gene (6 bases). Germline CDR1 is SSHAT and CDR2 is FNYEAQ (reference sequence). The CDR3 totals 13 residues. DNA of the CDR3: TGTGCTAGCAGCTCGGGAGATTCCTACGAGCAGTACTTC. The encoded protein is CASSSGDSYEQYF.

The chain combines TRBV11-2 with TRBJ2-1; D is uncertain. V gave up 0 bases and J gave up 5 bases, with 11 bases separating them. The length of the CDR3 is 15 residues. Germline values: CDR1 SGHAT, CDR2 FQNNGV. CDR3 amino acids: CASSLEGQSHNEQFF. The DNA of the CDR3 is TGTGCCAGCAGCTTAGAGGGCCAGTCCCACAATGAGCAGTTCTTC.

The chain couples TRBV11-3 to TRBJ1-1; the match to TRBD1 covers 7 bases. There are 17 residues in the CDR3. CDR1 is SGHNT, CDR2 YENEEA, per germline. The ends lost 3 bases at V and 0 bases at J; junction bases unmatched: 10. CDR3: CASSLGGGRGLNTEAFF. The CDR3 DNA reads TGTGCCAGCAGCTTGGGAGGGGGAAGGGGGCTGAACACTGAAGCTTTCTTT.

This chain links TRBV6-5 with TRBJ1-2; possibly TRBD1 for D (5 bases). Germline CDR1 MNHEY, CDR2 SVGAGI. Trimming stripped 2 bases from V and 11 bases from J, with 9 bases between. The CDR3 spans 11 residues. This CDR3 is CASSYMGGYTF. CDR3 sequence (DNA): TGTGCCAGCAGTTACATGGGGGGGTACACCTTC.

In the case of this clone: A junction boundary mismatches the germline segment, possibly from a read error. V usage is TRBV11-3 and J usage is TRBJ1-1; D is perhaps TRBD1 (6 bases). CDR1 is SGHNT, CDR2 YENEEA, per germline. The CDR3 extends over 14 amino acids. The chain's CDR3 is CASSNTGPNAEAFF. CDR3 coding DNA: TGTGCCAGCAGCAATACAGGGCCGAACGCTGAAGCTTTCTTT.

In its sample, this clone was seen a few times. The chain is built from TRBV7-9 and TRBJ2-1; TRBD2 matches at 12 bases. Germline V gene data show CDR1 as SEHNR and CDR2 as FQNEAQ (reference sequence). The V segment lost 0 bases and the J segment 7 bases; nucleotides outside the gene matches: 4. This CDR3 is built from 16 residues. CDR3 loop: CASSLALAGGFNEQFF. CDR3 nucleotides: TGTGCCAGCAGCTTAGCCCTAGCGGGGGGGTTTAATGAGCAGTTCTTC. Variable domain in full (rest from reference TRBV7-9 and TRBJ2-1): DTGVSQNPRHKITKRGQNVTFRCDPISEHNRLYWYRQTLGQGPEFLTYFQNEAQLEKSRLLSDRFSAERPKGSFSTLEIQRTEQGDSAMYLCASSLALAGGFNEQFFGPGTRLTVL.